This T cell receptor beta chain was captured in a study of cytomegalovirus exposure and HLA in healthy donors. The PCR employed 60 Vbeta primers together with 13 Jbeta primers. The table came from immunoSEQ multiplex PCR; TCRdb's copy has only in-frame clones and leaves some out. The sample shows 190,000 or so clones, roughly four fifths of them seen only once. The clonotype originates from a woman in her forties or fifties in good health and CMV-seropositive. The sample taken for sequencing was PBMCs.

The CDR3 here is CASKDFNRVRVREETQYF. The CDR3 DNA follows: TGTGCCAGCAAGGATTTCAACAGGGTCAGGGTAAGGGAAGAGACCCAGTACTTC. This chain uses TRBV2 with TRBJ2-5; possible D gene TRBD1, 6 bases. Looked up from germline, CDR1 is SNHLY and CDR2 is FYNNEI. CDR3 length: 18 amino acids. With 7 bases removed from V and 3 bases from J, the gap between germline ends came to 27 bases. Full variable domain (rest looked up from reference TRBV2 and TRBJ2-5): EPEVTQTPSHQVTQMGQEVILRCVPISNHLYFYWYRQILGQKVEFLVSFYNNEISEKSEIFDDQFSVERPDGSNFTLKIRSTKLEDSAMYFCASKDFNRVRVREETQYFGPGTRLLVL.